Described below is a single TCR beta chain sequence and its context. Its cognate antigen is unknown. Via MiXCR, TCRdb re-called the RT-PCR reads, giving one row per CDR3 protein. Of under 850,000 distinct CDR3 sequences listed, less than 20% were seen once; the top ten hold about 11%. This sample was included in a study of response to subunit inactivated influenza vaccine. Study-level points and caveats: Few additional T cells are recruited per seasonal influenza vaccination, authors suggested.

The sequences come from PBMCs from blood, collected around 5 days after vaccination. This TCR was sampled from a man over 45 who received an inactivated influenza vaccine.

The CDR3, as DNA: TGTGCCAGCCGGGGGGCAGGGGCCTCGGTAGATGAGCAGTTCTTC. Protein sequence: CASRGAGASVDEQFF. The chain has TRBV6-1 and TRBJ2-1; maybe TRBD2 (7 bases). This CDR3 spans 15 amino acids. V was clipped by 8 bases and J by 8 bases, with 22 bases between them. Per germline, CDR1 MNHNS and CDR2 SASEGT.